The clone carrying this T cell receptor (beta chain) showed up many times. This sample was included in a study of T cells in Graves' hyperthyroidism and ophthalmopathy. There were TCR beta CDR3 regions amplified from RNA transcripts. First-round RT-PCR with HTBI primers amplified the TCR CDR3 region. TCRdb independently ran MiXCR on the multiplex PCR reads; one entry per CDR3 protein. The sample includes 300,000 to 450,000 distinct CDR3 sequences, 18% of them seen just once. Sequenced input: blood. The sequence derives from a woman in her thirties or forties with Graves' ophthalmopathy.

The CDR3 protein is CASSELGSNSPLHF. CDR3 in DNA: TGTGCCAGCAGTGAATTAGGGAGCAATTCACCCCTCCACTTT. The chain has TRBV6-1 and TRBJ1-6; the D is unclear. The V and J ends lost 2 bases and 7 bases respectively, with 9 bases between them. The CDR3 sequence is 14 residues long. Germline V gene lookup returns CDR1 MNHNS and CDR2 SASEGT.